The 24 T cell receptor beta chains given below trace back to one sample, sequenced in a study of CD8 T cells in ankylosing spondylitis. TCRdb re-derived calls from the 5' RACE reads in MiXCR, one entry per CDR3 protein. The repertoire has fewer than 250,000 distinct CDR3 sequences, approximately 10% of them found once; the top ten carry 21%. Material: blood, either unsorted or a sorted T cell fraction (not recorded which). These receptor sequences come from a male donor with ankylosing spondylitis or in good health (not recorded which).

This clonotype was recorded many times. The chain uses TRBV20-1 and TRBJ2-3; 9 bases are shared with TRBD2. J gave up 0 bases and V 5 bases, and 9 bases lay outside the gene matches. CDR3 length: 16 residues. CDR1 DFQATT and CDR2 SNEGSKA come from the germline V gene (reference sequence). The DNA of the CDR3 is TGCAGTGCTGACCTGGGGACTAGCAGAAGCACAGATACGCAGTATTTT. Translating gives CSADLGTSRSTDTQYF.

This clonotype has ten or more counts. The chain joins TRBV7-2 to TRBJ2-2, with D unresolved. This CDR3 contains 14 residues. Germline V gene data show CDR1 as SGHTA and CDR2 as FQGNSA. Trimming took off 2 bases at V and 4 bases at J, with 8 bases between the two ends. The CDR3 nucleotides read TGTGCCAGCAGCTTAATCAGAACCACCGGGGAGCTGTTTTTT. Translated, it gives CASSLIRTTGELFF.

Ten or more counts support this clonotype. The genes are TRBV7-8 and TRBJ2-7, with TRBD1 matching 10 bases. This CDR3 has 14 residues. From germline, CDR1 is SGHVS and CDR2 FQNEAQ. J was trimmed by 3 bases and V by 6 bases; bases with no gene match: 5. CDR3 region: CASSNGTGVYEQYF. CDR3 nucleotides: TGTGCCAGCAGTAATGGGACAGGGGTCTACGAGCAGTACTTC.

This clonotype was seen only a few times. The V and J genes are TRBV5-1 and TRBJ2-7; TRBD1 aligns across 7 bases. The V gene's germline CDR1 is SGHRS and CDR2 YFSETQ. V trimming: 1 base; J trimming: 6 bases; junction bases outside the gene matches: 10. The CDR3 has 15 residues. This CDR3 reads CASSLTRDRESEQYF. CDR3 nucleotide sequence: TGCGCCAGCAGCTTGACACGAGACAGGGAAAGCGAGCAGTACTTC.

In this sample, this clonotype turned up many times. V usage is TRBV3-1 and J usage is TRBJ1-5; no reliable D call. Germline CDR1 and CDR2: LGHDT and YNNKEL (reference sequence). Trimming removed 4 bases from V and 5 bases from J, with 9 bases in between. This CDR3 contains 13 residues. CDR3 in amino acids: CASSPNLDQPQHF. The DNA for the CDR3 is TGTGCCAGCAGCCCAAATCTGGATCAGCCCCAGCATTTT.

This clonotype was seen ten or more times. The chain carries TRBV9 and TRBJ2-2; 14 bases agree with TRBD2. The CDR3 is made up of 17 amino acids. Trimming removed 4 bases from V and 4 bases from J; junction bases left unmatched: 6. Germline assignment: CDR1 SGDLS and CDR2 YYNGEE. Written as DNA, the CDR3 is TGTGCCAGCAGCCCTGGACTAGCGGGGGGTAGCACCGGGGAGCTGTTTTTT. This translates into CASSPGLAGGSTGELFF.

The chain combines TRBV6-1 with TRBJ2-7; 8 positions agree with TRBD1. The germline V gene has CDR1 MNHNS and CDR2 SASEGT. The length of the CDR3 is 17 residues. The V and J ends lost 8 bases and 0 bases, in that order; junction bases with no gene match: 15. The CDR3 DNA reads TGTGCCAGCTTACCGCCCGGACAGGGAGGTCACTCCTACGAGCAGTACTTC. It encodes CASLPPGQGGHSYEQYF.

This clonotype was observed at least ten times. The V and J genes are TRBV7-2 and TRBJ2-1; tentatively, D is TRBD2 (5 bases). The CDR3 is 13 amino acids. Per the germline V gene, CDR1 is SGHTA and CDR2 is FQGNSA. The ends were cut back, 5 bases at V and 10 bases at J, with 15 bases in the middle. CDR3 region: CASSLNGGKEQFF. For the CDR3, the DNA is TGTGCCAGCAGCCTAAATGGAGGAAAAGAGCAGTTCTTC.

This clonotype was seen many times. The chain combines TRBV12-3 or TRBV12-4 with TRBJ2-1; no firm D call. Between the trimmed V and J ends, which lost 3 bases and 9 bases, there was a span of 9 bases. This CDR3 has 12 amino acids. CDR3 sequence (DNA): TGTGCCAGCAGTTTGACCCTGGGTGAGCAGTTCTTC. Translating it yields CASSLTLGEQFF.

In this sample, this clonotype turned up many times. The CDR3 coding sequence is TGTGCCAGCAGCTTTCTCGGGGGGGGCCAAGAGACCCAGTACTTC. It codes for CASSFLGGGQETQYF. The chain carries TRBV5-6 and TRBJ2-5; 8 bases agree with TRBD2. The V gene's germline CDR1 is SGHDT and CDR2 YYEEEE. The CDR3 runs to 15 residues. After removal of 2 bases from V and 1 base from J, the junction contained 4 bases not matched to a gene.

The rearrangement joins TRBV3-1 to TRBJ1-6; maybe TRBD1 (5 bases). From germline, CDR1 is LGHDT and CDR2 YNNKEL (reference sequence). V lost 1 base to trimming and J lost 17 bases, with 21 bases between them. The CDR3 totals 15 residues. CDR3 DNA sequence: TGTGCCAGCAGCCAAGGACTCGCCCCGCGGGGGAAGTTCCACTTT. It specifies CASSQGLAPRGKFHF.

Points on this clonotype: This may arise from a read error, as a much more abundant clone is one base away. This chain links TRBV7-6 with TRBJ1-1, with 7 bases aligning to TRBD1. This CDR3 comprises 14 residues. Germline V gene lookup returns CDR1 SGHVS and CDR2 FNYEAQ. DNA for the CDR3: TGTCCCAGCAGCTACCTACAGGGGTTGGATGAAGCTTTCTTT. Residues: CPSSYLQGLDEAFF. Supplemented by reference TRBV7-6 and TRBJ1-1, the full variable domain reads GAGVSQSPRYKVTKRGQDVALRCDPISGHVSLYWYRQALGQGPEFLTYFNYEAQQDKSGLPNDRFSAERPEGSISTLTIQRTEQRDSAMYRCPSSYLQGLDEAFFGQGTRLTVV.

The chain recombines TRBV7-6 with TRBJ2-5; 13 bases fit TRBD2. The V gene's germline CDR1 is SGHVS and CDR2 FNYEAQ. CDR3 length: 18 amino acids. V dropped 0 bases and J dropped 3; count of bases not matched to a gene: 7. The CDR3 loop reads CASSLADHGLAGEETQYF. CDR3 in DNA: TGTGCCAGCAGCTTAGCGGATCATGGACTAGCGGGGGAAGAGACCCAGTACTTC.

Ten or more counts support this clonotype. The chain combines TRBV7-8 with TRBJ1-2; perhaps TRBD1 as D (6 bases). The CDR3 has 15 residues. Germline assignment: CDR1 SGHVS and CDR2 FQNEAQ. V was clipped by 4 bases and J by 8 bases, with 20 bases between them. CDR3 residues: CASSSSKYRERGYTF. The CDR3 nucleotides are TGTGCCAGCAGCTCCTCGAAATACAGGGAAAGGGGCTACACCTTC.

The gene calls are TRBV3-1 and TRBJ1-3, with D unclear. This CDR3 contains 15 residues. Trimming shortened V by 0 bases and J by 2 bases, and 8 bases separated the two germline ends. Germline-derived CDR1 and CDR2 are LGHDT and YNNKEL (reference sequence). The CDR3 sequence: CASSQDLGPGNTIYF. CDR3 nucleotide sequence: TGTGCCAGCAGCCAAGATCTCGGGCCTGGAAACACCATATATTTT.

As for this clonotype: Being one base from a much bigger clone, this may be a read error. This chain links TRBV28 with TRBJ2-1; D is perhaps TRBD2 (5 bases). CDR1 is MDHEN, CDR2 SYDVKM, per germline. The CDR3 is 13 residues long. V shed 5 bases and J shed 11 bases, with 16 bases lying between them. CDR3 protein: CASSAIRGIKQFF. The CDR3 DNA reads TGTGCCAGCAGTGCAATACGGGGAATCAAGCAGTTCTTC.

This clonotype occurred a few times. The chain uses TRBV12-3 or TRBV12-4 and TRBJ2-5, with D tentatively TRBD1 or TRBD2 (6 bases each). Trimming shortened V by 6 bases and J by 2 bases, and 16 bases separated the two germline ends. CDR3 length: 15 amino acids. The CDR3 reads CASRGLTGEQETQYF. Written as DNA, the CDR3 is TGTGCCAGCAGGGGACTGACAGGCGAACAAGAGACCCAGTACTTC.

This chain uses TRBV6-1 with TRBJ1-1; D unclear. The CDR3 has 14 amino acids. The germline V gene encodes CDR1 MNHNS and CDR2 SASEGT. The V gene lost 3 bases and the J gene lost 3 bases, with 11 bases spanning the gap. CDR3 coding DNA: TGTGCCAGCAGTGAGGCCCTCGGGCACACTGAAGCTTTCTTT. Protein: CASSEALGHTEAFF.

The sample holds a few counts of this clonotype. This sequence joins TRBV11-2 and TRBJ1-2; 8 bases match TRBD1. Germline CDR1 and CDR2: SGHAT and FQNNGV. The CDR3 covers 14 residues. Losses at the gene ends were 2 bases for V and 5 bases for J; bases not matched to a gene: 4. The CDR3 sequence: CASSLNRGWYGYTF. In DNA form, the CDR3 reads TGTGCCAGCAGCTTAAACAGGGGGTGGTATGGCTACACCTTC.

The chain is built from TRBV5-1 and TRBJ1-4; 9 bases match TRBD1. CDR3 size: 14 residues. Germline CDR1 reads SGHRS; CDR2 reads YFSETQ. The trim removed 4 bases at V and 11 bases at J, leaving 9 bases unmatched. The CDR3 reads CASSLWGQGSKLFF. In nucleotides, the CDR3 is TGCGCCAGCAGCCTCTGGGGACAGGGTAGTAAACTGTTTTTT.

This clonotype turned up a few times. V usage is TRBV7-2 and J usage is TRBJ1-2, with 9 positions matching TRBD1. The junction had 3 bases not matched to a gene; V was cut back by 0 bases and J by 4 bases. Germline assignment: CDR1 SGHTA and CDR2 FQGNSA. The CDR3 length is 15 residues. In DNA, the CDR3 is TGTGCCAGCAGCTTAGCGACGGACAGGGGCTATGGCTACACCTTC. It specifies CASSLATDRGYGYTF.

The rearrangement links TRBV20-1 to TRBJ2-3; perhaps TRBD2 as D (6 bases). From germline, CDR1 is DFQATT and CDR2 SNEGSKA (reference sequence). V gave up 3 bases and J gave up 0 bases, with 16 bases separating them. There are 16 residues in the CDR3. Here the CDR3 reads CSARPRTRGSTDTQYF. Here the CDR3 DNA reads TGCAGTGCTAGGCCCCGCACCCGGGGGAGCACAGATACGCAGTATTTT.

In its sample, this clonotype was seen many times. The chain combines TRBV20-1 with TRBJ2-5; no definite D call. The V end was cut by 6 bases, the J end by 5 bases, with 13 bases between. Germline V CDR1 and CDR2: DFQATT, SNEGSKA (reference sequence). This CDR3 contains 12 residues. In DNA form, the CDR3 reads TGCAGTGCCTATGGATCAGCCGAGACCCAGTACTTC. Protein product: CSAYGSAETQYF.

This clonotype was picked up many times. The V gene is TRBV28, the J gene TRBJ1-1, with D maybe TRBD1 (5 bases). This CDR3 has 16 amino acids. In germline, CDR1 is MDHEN, CDR2 SYDVKM. V was trimmed by 3 bases and J by 0 bases, leaving 14 bases between them. CDR3 DNA: TGTGCCAGCAGTTTTGGAGGGGCGGGGGTGAACACTGAAGCTTTCTTT. Translating it yields CASSFGGAGVNTEAFF.